Listed below are T cell receptor beta chains from one sample, sequenced in a study of blood T cell repertoires in COVID-19. This table comes from immunoSEQ multiplex PCR, and its TCRdb copy is limited to in-frame clones, with some not included. The sample lists 200,000 to 300,000 clones, approximately 85% seen once, with roughly 12% in the top ten. The sample taken for sequencing was peripheral blood. The receptors come from an older woman with active or convalescent COVID-19. Both conserved end residues are part of each CDR3. Each record gives: CDR3 DNA, CDR3 protein, V gene, clone size, D gene, J gene. The D gene is left open where the match is weak. Size is omitted from some rows. Given values are once, few, many or a class for expanded clones.

CDR3nt: TGTGCCAGCAGTTACGGGACAGGGTCTTATGGCTACACCTTC
CDR3aa: CASSYGTGSYGYTF
v_gene: TRBV6-5
abundance: NA
d_gene: TRBD1
j_gene: TRBJ1-2

CDR3nt: TGTGCCAGCAGCCCCCCAGGGACAGACCAAGAGACCCAGTACTTC
CDR3aa: CASSPPGTDQETQYF
v_gene: TRBV5-4
abundance: NA
d_gene: TRBD1
j_gene: TRBJ2-5

CDR3nt: TGTGCCAGCAGCTTAGGGACTAGCGGACTCTCCTACGAGCAGTACTTC
CDR3aa: CASSLGTSGLSYEQYF
v_gene: TRBV7-2
abundance: NA
d_gene: TRBD2
j_gene: TRBJ2-7

CDR3nt: TGCGCCAGCAGCCTGGACAGTGTCAGCACTGAAGCTTTCTTT
CDR3aa: CASSLDSVSTEAFF
v_gene: TRBV5-1
abundance: NA
d_gene: NA
j_gene: TRBJ1-1

CDR3nt: TGTGCCAGCTCACTTACAGTGGGAGGGGTGTATCAGCCCCAGCATTTT
CDR3aa: CASSLTVGGVYQPQHF
v_gene: TRBV18
abundance: NA
d_gene: NA
j_gene: TRBJ1-5

CDR3nt: TGCGCCAGCAGCCCTAGGACAGGGCAGGGCGAAAAACTGTTTTTT
CDR3aa: CASSPRTGQGEKLFF
v_gene: TRBV5-1
abundance: NA
d_gene: TRBD1
j_gene: TRBJ1-4

CDR3nt: TGTGCCAGCAGCGTAGGCCCCCTTAGTCCCTACGAGCAGTACTTC
CDR3aa: CASSVGPLSPYEQYF
v_gene: TRBV9
abundance: NA
d_gene: NA
j_gene: TRBJ2-7

CDR3nt: TGTCTCACGAGGACAGGCCGATACACCGGGGAGCTGTTTTTT
CDR3aa: CLTRTGRYTGELFF
v_gene: TRBV6-5
abundance: NA
d_gene: TRBD1
j_gene: TRBJ2-2

CDR3nt: TGTGCCAGCAGCCTTCAGGGAGGGGATAGGGCCGGGGAGCTGTTTTTT
CDR3aa: CASSLQGGDRAGELFF
v_gene: TRBV11-2
abundance: few
d_gene: TRBD2
j_gene: TRBJ2-2

CDR3nt: TGTGCCAGCAATACAGGGGGGGACACCGGGGAGCTGTTTTTT
CDR3aa: CASNTGGDTGELFF
v_gene: TRBV2
abundance: NA
d_gene: NA
j_gene: TRBJ2-2

CDR3nt: TGTGCCAGCTCACCAGACAGAGGCTCTGGAAACACCATATATTTT
CDR3aa: CASSPDRGSGNTIYF
v_gene: TRBV18
abundance: NA
d_gene: NA
j_gene: TRBJ1-3

CDR3nt: TGTGCCAGTAGTATTGCCGTAACGGGTTCCACTGAAGCTTTCTTT
CDR3aa: CASSIAVTGSTEAFF
v_gene: TRBV19
abundance: few
d_gene: NA
j_gene: TRBJ1-1

CDR3nt: TGTGCCAGCGAGGGGACAGGGTATAACACTGAAGCTTTCTTT
CDR3aa: CASEGTGYNTEAFF
v_gene: TRBV6-5
abundance: NA
d_gene: TRBD1
j_gene: TRBJ1-1

CDR3nt: TGTGCCATCAGTGACTGGGACAGCTCTGGAAACACCATATATTTT
CDR3aa: CAISDWDSSGNTIYF
v_gene: TRBV10-3
abundance: NA
d_gene: TRBD1
j_gene: TRBJ1-3

CDR3nt: TGTGCCAGCAGCCGGGGCAGCGGGGGGCTTGGCACAGATACGCAGTATTTT
CDR3aa: CASSRGSGGLGTDTQYF
v_gene: TRBV6-4
abundance: NA
d_gene: TRBD2
j_gene: TRBJ2-3

CDR3nt: TGTGCCAGCAGTGTAACTGTCTACGAGCAGTACTTC
CDR3aa: CASSVTVYEQYF
v_gene: TRBV2
abundance: NA
d_gene: NA
j_gene: TRBJ2-7

CDR3nt: TGTGCCAGCAGCCATGGGTCACAGGTCAACTACGAGCAGTACTTC
CDR3aa: CASSHGSQVNYEQYF
v_gene: TRBV28
abundance: NA
d_gene: NA
j_gene: TRBJ2-7

CDR3nt: TGTGCCAGCAGCTTTAACAGCCCTAGCACAGATACGCAGTATTTT
CDR3aa: CASSFNSPSTDTQYF
v_gene: TRBV11-2
abundance: NA
d_gene: NA
j_gene: TRBJ2-3

CDR3nt: TGTGCCTGGACCCGTGGCACCCAAGAGCCCCAGCATTTT
CDR3aa: CAWTRGTQEPQHF
v_gene: TRBV30
abundance: NA
d_gene: NA
j_gene: TRBJ1-5

CDR3nt: TGTGCCAGTTATGGCCCTTTAGGGGATGCCTATGGCTACACCTTC
CDR3aa: CASYGPLGDAYGYTF
v_gene: TRBV19
abundance: NA
d_gene: NA
j_gene: TRBJ1-2

CDR3nt: TGTGCCAGCAGCGTAGTCGCCAGGGGGCTAGGGAACACTGAAGCTTTCTTT
CDR3aa: CASSVVARGLGNTEAFF
v_gene: TRBV9
abundance: NA
d_gene: TRBD1
j_gene: TRBJ1-1

CDR3nt: TGTGCCAGCAGCACCCGGGACAAAGGTTGGAATTCACCCCTCCACTTT
CDR3aa: CASSTRDKGWNSPLHF
v_gene: TRBV6-2/TRBV6-3
abundance: NA
d_gene: NA
j_gene: TRBJ1-6

CDR3nt: TGTGCCAGCAGCCCTACCGGGACAGGCTATAATTCACCCCTCCACTTT
CDR3aa: CASSPTGTGYNSPLHF
v_gene: TRBV3-1/TRBV3-2
abundance: NA
d_gene: TRBD1
j_gene: TRBJ1-6

CDR3nt: TGTGCCAGCAGCTCAGTGGAGACCCAGTACTTC
CDR3aa: CASSSVETQYF
v_gene: TRBV5-8
abundance: many
d_gene: NA
j_gene: TRBJ2-5

CDR3nt: TGTGCCAGCAGCTACGGGGTCCAAGAGACCCAGTACTTC
CDR3aa: CASSYGVQETQYF
v_gene: TRBV7-3
abundance: NA
d_gene: NA
j_gene: TRBJ2-5